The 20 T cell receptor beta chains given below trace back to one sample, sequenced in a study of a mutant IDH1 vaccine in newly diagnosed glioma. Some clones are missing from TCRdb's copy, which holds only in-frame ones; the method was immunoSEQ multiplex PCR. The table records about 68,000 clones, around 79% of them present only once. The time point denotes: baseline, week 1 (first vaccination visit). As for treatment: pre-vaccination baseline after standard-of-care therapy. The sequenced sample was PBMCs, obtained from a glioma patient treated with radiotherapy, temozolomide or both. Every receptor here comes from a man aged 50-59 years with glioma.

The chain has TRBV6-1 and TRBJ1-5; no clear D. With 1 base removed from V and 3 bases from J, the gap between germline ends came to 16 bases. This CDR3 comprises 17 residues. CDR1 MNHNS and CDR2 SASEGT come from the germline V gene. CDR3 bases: TGTGCCAGCAGTGAAGGAGGCTGGTTTGTCGACAATCAGCCCCAGCATTTT. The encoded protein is CASSEGGWFVDNQPQHF.

The CDR3 here is CASRFNSGRNTF. The CDR3, as DNA: TGTGCCAGCAGGTTTAATTCTGGCAGGAACACCTTC. The chain is built from TRBV7-9 and TRBJ1-2; D gene unclear. The CDR3 runs 12 residues. The ends were cut back, 6 bases at V and 12 bases at J, with 17 bases in the middle. CDR1 is SEHNR and CDR2 is FQNEAQ in the germline V gene (reference sequence).

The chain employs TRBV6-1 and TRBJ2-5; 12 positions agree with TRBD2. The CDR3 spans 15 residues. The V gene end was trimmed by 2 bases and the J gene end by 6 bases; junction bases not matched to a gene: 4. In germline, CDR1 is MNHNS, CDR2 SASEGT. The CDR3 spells CASSELAGGLKTQYF. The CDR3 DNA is TGTGCCAGCAGTGAACTAGCGGGGGGGCTTAAGACCCAGTACTTC.

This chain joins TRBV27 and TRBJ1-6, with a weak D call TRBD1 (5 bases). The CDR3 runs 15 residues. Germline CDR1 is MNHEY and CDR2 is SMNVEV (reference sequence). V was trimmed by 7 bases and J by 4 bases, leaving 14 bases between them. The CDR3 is CASTLTGRYNSPLHF. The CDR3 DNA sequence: TGTGCCAGCACCCTCACGGGACGGTATAATTCACCCCTCCACTTT.

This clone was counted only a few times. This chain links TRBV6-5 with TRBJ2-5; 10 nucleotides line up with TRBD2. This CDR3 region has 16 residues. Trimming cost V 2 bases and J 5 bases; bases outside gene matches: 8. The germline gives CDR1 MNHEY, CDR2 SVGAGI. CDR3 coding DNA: TGTGCCAGCAGTTACAGCGGGGGGGCGCCGAGGGAGACCCAGTACTTC. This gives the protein CASSYSGGAPRETQYF.

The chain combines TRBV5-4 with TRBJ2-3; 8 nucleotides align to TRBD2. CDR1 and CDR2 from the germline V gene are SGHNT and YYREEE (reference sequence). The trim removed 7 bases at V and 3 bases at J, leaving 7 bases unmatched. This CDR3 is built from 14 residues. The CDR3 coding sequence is TGTGCCAGCGGCGGGGGGTTGAGGACAGATACGCAGTATTTT. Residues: CASGGGLRTDTQYF.

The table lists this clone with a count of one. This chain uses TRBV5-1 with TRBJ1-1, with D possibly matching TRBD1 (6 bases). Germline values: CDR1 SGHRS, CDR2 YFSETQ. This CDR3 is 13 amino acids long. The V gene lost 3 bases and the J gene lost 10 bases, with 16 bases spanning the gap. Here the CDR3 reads CASSWVGGLPAFF. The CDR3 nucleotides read TGCGCCAGCAGCTGGGTTGGGGGGCTCCCAGCTTTCTTT.

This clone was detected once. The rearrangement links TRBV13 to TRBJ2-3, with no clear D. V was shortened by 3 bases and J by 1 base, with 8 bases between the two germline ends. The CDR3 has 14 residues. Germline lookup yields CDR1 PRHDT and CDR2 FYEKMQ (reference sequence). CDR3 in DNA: TGTGCCAGCAGCTTCGGGCAGGGCACAGATACGCAGTATTTT. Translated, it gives CASSFGQGTDTQYF.

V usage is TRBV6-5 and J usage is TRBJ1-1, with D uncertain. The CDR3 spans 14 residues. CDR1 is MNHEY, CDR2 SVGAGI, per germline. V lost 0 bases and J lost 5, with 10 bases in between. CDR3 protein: CASSYSDGDTEAFF. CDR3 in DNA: TGTGCCAGCAGTTACTCCGATGGGGATACTGAAGCTTTCTTT.

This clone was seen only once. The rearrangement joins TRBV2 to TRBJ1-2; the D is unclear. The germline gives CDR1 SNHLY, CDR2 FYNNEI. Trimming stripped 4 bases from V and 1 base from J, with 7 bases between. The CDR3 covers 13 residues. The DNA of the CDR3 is TGTGCCAGCAGTGGAGAGGGTAACTATGGCTACACCTTC. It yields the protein CASSGEGNYGYTF.

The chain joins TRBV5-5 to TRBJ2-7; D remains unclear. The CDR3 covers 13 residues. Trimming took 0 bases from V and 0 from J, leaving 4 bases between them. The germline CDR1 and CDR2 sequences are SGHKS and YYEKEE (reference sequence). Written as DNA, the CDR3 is TGTGCCAGCAGCTTGGAGGTCTCCTACGAGCAGTACTTC. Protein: CASSLEVSYEQYF.

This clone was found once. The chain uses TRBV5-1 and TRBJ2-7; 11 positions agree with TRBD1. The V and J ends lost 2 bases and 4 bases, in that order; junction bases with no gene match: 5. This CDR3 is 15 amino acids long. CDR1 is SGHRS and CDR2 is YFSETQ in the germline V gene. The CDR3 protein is CASSLGQGAMYEQYF. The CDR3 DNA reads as TGCGCCAGCAGCTTAGGACAGGGGGCGATGTACGAGCAGTACTTC.

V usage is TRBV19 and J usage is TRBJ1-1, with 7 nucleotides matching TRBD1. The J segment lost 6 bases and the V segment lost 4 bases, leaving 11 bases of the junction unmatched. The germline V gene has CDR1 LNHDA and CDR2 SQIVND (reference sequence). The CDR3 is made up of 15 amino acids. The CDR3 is CASSTPQGKGAEAFF. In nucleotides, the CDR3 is TGTGCCAGTAGTACCCCACAGGGGAAGGGAGCTGAAGCTTTCTTT.

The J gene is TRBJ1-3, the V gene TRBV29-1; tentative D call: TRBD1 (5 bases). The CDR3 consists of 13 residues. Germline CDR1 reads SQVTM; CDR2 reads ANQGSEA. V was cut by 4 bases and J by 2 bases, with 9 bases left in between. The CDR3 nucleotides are TGCAGCGTTGGGTGGGGGGCTGGAAACACCATATATTTT. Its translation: CSVGWGAGNTIYF.

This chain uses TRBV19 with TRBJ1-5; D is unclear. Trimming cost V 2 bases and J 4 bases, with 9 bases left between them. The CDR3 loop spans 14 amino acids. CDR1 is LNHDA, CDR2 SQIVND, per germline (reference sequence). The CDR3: CASSISSGNQPQHF. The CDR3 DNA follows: TGTGCCAGTAGTATATCGTCCGGGAATCAGCCCCAGCATTTT.

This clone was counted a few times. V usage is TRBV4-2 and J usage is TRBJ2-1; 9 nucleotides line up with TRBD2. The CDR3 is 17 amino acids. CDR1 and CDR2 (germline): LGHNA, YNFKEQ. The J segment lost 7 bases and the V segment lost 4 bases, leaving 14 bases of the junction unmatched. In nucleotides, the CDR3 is TGTGCCAGCAGCCCCCTGGGTACGAGCGGGGGGAGGAATGAGCAGTTCTTC. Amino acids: CASSPLGTSGGRNEQFF.

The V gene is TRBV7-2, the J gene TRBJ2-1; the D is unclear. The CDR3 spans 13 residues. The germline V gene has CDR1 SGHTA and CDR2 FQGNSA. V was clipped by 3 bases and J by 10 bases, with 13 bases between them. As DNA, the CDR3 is TGTGCCAGCAGCTTTACTACGGTGGGCGAGCAGTTCTTC. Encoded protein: CASSFTTVGEQFF.

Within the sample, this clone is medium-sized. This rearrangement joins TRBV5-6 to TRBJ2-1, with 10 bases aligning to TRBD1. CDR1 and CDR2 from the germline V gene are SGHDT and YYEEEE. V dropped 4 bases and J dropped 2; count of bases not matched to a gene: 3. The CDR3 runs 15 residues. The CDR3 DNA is TGTGCCAGCAGCAGGACAGGGGGGGCCTACAATGAGCAGTTCTTC. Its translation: CASSRTGGAYNEQFF.

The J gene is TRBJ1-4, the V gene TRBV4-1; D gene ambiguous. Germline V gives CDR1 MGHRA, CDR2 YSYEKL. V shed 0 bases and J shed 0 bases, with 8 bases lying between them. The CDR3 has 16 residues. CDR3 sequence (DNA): TGCGCCAGCAGCCAAGATGCCAGGCCAACTAATGAAAAACTGTTTTTT. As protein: CASSQDARPTNEKLFF.

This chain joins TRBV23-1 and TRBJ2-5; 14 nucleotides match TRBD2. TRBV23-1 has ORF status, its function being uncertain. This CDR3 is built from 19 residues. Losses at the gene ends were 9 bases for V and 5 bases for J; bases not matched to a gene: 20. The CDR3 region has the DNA TGCGCCAGTAAACAGGGACTAGCGGGGGCGAAACGGGGCGGGGAGACCCAGTACTTC. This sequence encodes CASKQGLAGAKRGGETQYF.